Shown below are 28 T cell receptor beta chains from a single sample sequenced in a study of blood T cell repertoires in COVID-19. Assay: immunoSEQ multiplex PCR; the TCRdb copy retains only in-frame clones and omits some. The sample shows approximately 99,000 clones, 84% of them seen only once. Sequencing was carried out using peripheral blood. Every receptor here comes from a man between 65 and 79 years old with active or convalescent COVID-19.

Only one count was recorded for this clone. The chain links TRBV6-5 to TRBJ1-4; TRBD1 might be the D (5 bases). Per the germline V gene, CDR1 is MNHEY and CDR2 is SVGAGI. The CDR3 is 14 residues long. With 4 bases removed from V and 8 bases from J, the gap between germline ends came to 14 bases. The CDR3 DNA sequence: TGTGCCAGCAGTTTCGACAGTACTCGGGAAAAACTGTTTTTT. Residues: CASSFDSTREKLFF.

The rearrangement links TRBV19 to TRBJ2-1, with D perhaps TRBD2 (6 bases). Trimming took off 7 bases at V and 0 bases at J, with 19 bases between the two ends. Germline lookup yields CDR1 LNHDA and CDR2 SQIVND (reference sequence). CDR3 length: 17 amino acids. The CDR3 here is CASKGTGGSLSYNEQFF. Written as DNA, the CDR3 is TGTGCCAGTAAGGGGACTGGCGGGTCCCTCTCCTACAATGAGCAGTTCTTC. Drawing the rest from reference TRBV19 and TRBJ2-1, the complete variable domain is DGGITQSPKYLFRKEGQNVTLSCEQNLNHDAMYWYRQDPGQGLRLIYYSQIVNDFQKGDIAEGYSVSREKKESFPLTVTSAQKNPTAFYLCASKGTGGSLSYNEQFFGPGTRLTVL.

The chain carries TRBV6-6 and TRBJ2-1, with TRBD2 matching over 14 bases. V shed 6 bases and J 6 bases; nucleotides not matched to a gene: 4. CDR3 length: 15 residues. The germline gives CDR1 MNHNY, CDR2 SVGAGI (reference sequence). The CDR3 sequence: CASRAGTSGSNEQFF. CDR3 bases: TGTGCCAGCAGAGCCGGGACTAGCGGGAGCAATGAGCAGTTCTTC.

The chain combines TRBV3-1 (or the pseudogene TRBV3-2) with TRBJ2-1; 13 bases fit TRBD2. This CDR3 has 15 amino acids. The V gene end was trimmed by 2 bases and the J gene end by 7 bases; junction bases not matched to a gene: 2. The germline gives CDR1 LGHDT, CDR2 YNNKEL (reference sequence). The CDR3 DNA follows: TGTGCCAGCAGCCAAAAGGGACTAGCGGGGAATGAGCAGTTCTTC. Its protein is CASSQKGLAGNEQFF.

The rearrangement uses TRBV5-1 and TRBJ2-2; possible D gene TRBD1, 6 bases. This CDR3 has 14 residues. Germline V lookup: CDR1 SGHRS, CDR2 YFSETQ. Between the trimmed V and J ends, which lost 5 bases and 2 bases, there was a span of 10 bases. CDR3 DNA sequence: TGCGCCAGCAGACGGGACATCAACACCGGGGAGCTGTTTTTT. Residues: CASRRDINTGELFF.

The DNA for the CDR3 is TGTGCCAGCAGTTCTCCTCGGGAAGGACAGGGGATGTCCAATGAGCAGTTCTTC. It is translated as CASSSPREGQGMSNEQFF. The V and J genes are TRBV7-2 and TRBJ2-1; 9 bases are shared with TRBD1. Trimming cost V 6 bases and J 6 bases; bases outside gene matches: 18. The CDR3 length is 18 residues. Germline V gene lookup returns CDR1 SGHTA and CDR2 FQGNSA.

The V call is TRBV5-1, the J call TRBJ2-1; TRBD2 matches at 11 bases. The CDR3 is 17 amino acids. Trimming cost V 3 bases and J 9 bases; bases outside gene matches: 14. Germline V gene sequence: CDR1 SGHRS, CDR2 YFSETQ. The CDR3: CASSSAPTSGGRGEQFF. CDR3 bases: TGCGCCAGCAGCTCGGCTCCAACTAGCGGGGGAAGGGGTGAGCAGTTCTTC.

V gene TRBV6-6 combines with J gene TRBJ2-1, with 13 bases that match TRBD2. This CDR3 is built from 16 residues. The V and J ends lost 5 bases and 3 bases, in that order; junction bases with no gene match: 4. The V gene's germline CDR1 is MNHNY and CDR2 SVGAGI (reference sequence). The CDR3 sequence: CASSGRLAGGYNEQFF. In DNA form, the CDR3 reads TGTGCCAGCAGTGGAAGACTAGCGGGGGGCTACAATGAGCAGTTCTTC.

This clone appeared a few times. The rearrangement links TRBV24-1 to TRBJ1-2, with D possibly being TRBD1 (5 bases). V was cut by 5 bases and J by 1 base, with 16 bases left in between. The germline V gene has CDR1 KGHDR and CDR2 SFDVKD. The length of the CDR3 is 16 residues. CDR3 sequence: CATSGGAAGDNYGYTF. CDR3 sequence (DNA): TGTGCCACCAGTGGGGGCGCAGCCGGTGATAACTATGGCTACACCTTC.

This clone was detected only once. The chain carries TRBV19 and TRBJ1-5; a weak D match, TRBD1 (6 bases). V was trimmed by 7 bases and J by 0 bases, leaving 16 bases between them. Germline V CDR1 and CDR2: LNHDA, SQIVND (reference sequence). The CDR3 has 16 residues. CDR3 DNA sequence: TGTGCCAGTAAAGACTCAGGACAGTCTAGCAATCAGCCCCAGCATTTT. Residues: CASKDSGQSSNQPQHF.

This rearrangement joins TRBV6-2 or TRBV6-3 to TRBJ2-1, with D possibly TRBD2 on 6 matching bases. CDR1 and CDR2 from the germline V gene are MNHEY and SVGEGT. The CDR3 extends over 12 amino acids. V dropped 6 bases and J dropped 10 bases, with 13 bases sitting between them. The DNA of the CDR3 is TGTGCCAGCAGCCGCACTAGCCTAGAGCAGTTCTTC. Translation gives CASSRTSLEQFF.

This clone was observed once. The J gene is TRBJ1-1, the V gene TRBV28, with D possibly matching TRBD1 (6 bases). This CDR3 contains 15 residues. V dropped 3 bases and J dropped 5 bases, with 16 bases sitting between them. The V gene's germline CDR1 is MDHEN and CDR2 SYDVKM. CDR3 sequence (DNA): TGTGCCAGCAGTTTCGGTGCCAATCAGGGGACTGAAGCTTTCTTT. Amino acid sequence: CASSFGANQGTEAFF.

This clone was counted between two and nine times. This chain uses TRBV5-1 with TRBJ1-1; 7 positions match TRBD1. In germline, CDR1 is SGHRS, CDR2 YFSETQ. This CDR3 spans 15 amino acids. The V segment lost 3 bases and the J segment 4 bases; nucleotides outside the gene matches: 9. CDR3 nucleotide sequence: TGCGCCAGCAGCTCACAGGGGCCGCCAGGCACTGAAGCTTTCTTT. It yields the protein CASSSQGPPGTEAFF. The full variable domain, its missing parts supplied by reference TRBV5-1 and TRBJ1-1, is KAGVTQTPRYLIKTRGQQVTLSCSPISGHRSVSWYQQTPGQGLQFLFEYFSETQRNKGNFPGRFSGRQFSNSRSEMNVSTLELGDSALYLCASSSQGPPGTEAFFGQGTRLTVV.

This clone was recorded only once. This chain connects TRBV27 to TRBJ1-2, with a possible D match to TRBD1 (5 bases). The germline V gene encodes CDR1 MNHEY and CDR2 SMNVEV (reference sequence). V gave up 3 bases and J gave up 8 bases, with 16 bases separating them. This CDR3 is built from 14 residues. The CDR3 reads CASSFYGQGDGYTF. DNA for the CDR3: TGTGCCAGCAGTTTTTACGGCCAGGGCGACGGCTACACCTTC.

The chain carries TRBV28 and TRBJ1-4; D is ambiguous. The germline V gene encodes CDR1 MDHEN and CDR2 SYDVKM. The CDR3 has 17 residues. Between the trimmed V and J ends, which lost 8 bases and 0 bases, there was a span of 19 bases. The DNA for the CDR3 is TGTGCCAGCTTATCACAGTACAGCCCAACAACTAATGAAAAACTGTTTTTT. This codes for CASLSQYSPTTNEKLFF. Complete variable domain (other parts from reference TRBV28 and TRBJ1-4): DVKVTQSSRYLVKRTGEKVFLECVQDMDHENMFWYRQDPGLGLRLIYFSYDVKMKEKGDIPEGYSVSREKKERFSLILESASTNQTSMYLCASLSQYSPTTNEKLFFGSGTQLSVL.

The V call is TRBV9, the J call TRBJ2-5; 12 bases are shared with TRBD1. The V gene's germline CDR1 is SGDLS and CDR2 YYNGEE. V was pared by 4 bases and J by 5 bases, with 6 bases of the junction left unmatched. The CDR3 is 15 amino acids. The CDR3 DNA reads TGTGCCAGCAGCATTTCGGGACAGGGGGCGGAGACCCAGTACTTC. Translating it yields CASSISGQGAETQYF.

The chain has TRBV27 and TRBJ1-5, with D uncertain. The V and J ends lost 5 bases and 5 bases respectively, with 22 bases between them. In germline, CDR1 is MNHEY, CDR2 SMNVEV (reference sequence). There are 17 residues in the CDR3. The CDR3 coding sequence is TGTGCCAGCAGTCTAAAGTACAGCCCCATTTCATATCAGCCCCAGCATTTT. Its protein is CASSLKYSPISYQPQHF.

The V call is TRBV2, the J call TRBJ2-5; the D is unclear. In germline, CDR1 is SNHLY, CDR2 FYNNEI. The CDR3 has 15 residues. Trimming took off 7 bases at V and 2 bases at J, with 17 bases between the two ends. The CDR3 protein is CASKYRQTQQETQYF. The DNA for the CDR3 is TGTGCCAGCAAGTATCGGCAGACTCAGCAAGAGACCCAGTACTTC.

The rearrangement joins TRBV12-3 or TRBV12-4 to TRBJ1-1; 7 bases line up with TRBD1. Trimming took 7 bases from V and 5 from J; bases not matched to a gene: 7. This CDR3 has 13 amino acids. CDR3 in DNA: TGTGCCAGCACCCCGGGACAGAGAACTGAAGCTTTCTTT. It yields the protein CASTPGQRTEAFF.

The chain has TRBV7-2 and TRBJ2-3; D not certain. V was shortened by 5 bases and J by 0 bases, with 9 bases between the two germline ends. The CDR3 consists of 14 residues. Germline V gene sequence: CDR1 SGHTA, CDR2 FQGNSA. CDR3: CASSLSESTDTQYF. In nucleotides, the CDR3 is TGTGCCAGCAGCCTCTCGGAGAGCACAGATACGCAGTATTTT.

The chain employs TRBV5-1 and TRBJ1-4; 7 bases agree with TRBD1. The trim removed 3 bases at V and 5 bases at J, leaving 10 bases unmatched. Germline V gene lookup returns CDR1 SGHRS and CDR2 YFSETQ. The CDR3 spans 16 residues. CDR3 in amino acids: CASSSSPGQLNEKLFF. CDR3 nucleotide sequence: TGCGCCAGCAGCTCCTCCCCGGGACAGCTAAATGAAAAACTGTTTTTT.

The chain is built from TRBV14 and TRBJ1-1; possible D gene TRBD1, 5 bases. CDR1 and CDR2 from the germline V gene are SGHDN and FVKESK. The CDR3 spans 13 residues. V was clipped by 3 bases and J by 1 base, with 6 bases between them. The CDR3, as DNA: TGTGCCAGCAGCCATCAGGGGAACACTGAAGCTTTCTTT. This codes for CASSHQGNTEAFF.

This clone has just a few counts. V gene TRBV30 combines with J gene TRBJ1-2, with D perhaps TRBD1 (5 bases). This CDR3 spans 14 amino acids. Germline V gives CDR1 GTSNPN, CDR2 SVGIG (reference sequence). V lost 7 bases and J 6 bases, leaving 21 bases between the germline ends. This CDR3 is CASQGGEKIHGYTF. In DNA form, the CDR3 reads TGTGCCTCCCAGGGCGGGGAGAAGATTCATGGCTACACCTTC.

V and J are TRBV30 and TRBJ1-1; 8 bases agree with TRBD1. Germline V gene sequence: CDR1 GTSNPN, CDR2 SVGIG (reference sequence). V shed 0 bases, J shed 4 bases, and the junction held 4 bases outside the gene matches. The CDR3 sequence is 14 residues long. CDR3 protein: CAWSVTGGVTEAFF. CDR3 nucleotides: TGTGCCTGGAGTGTAACAGGGGGGGTCACTGAAGCTTTCTTT.

The gene calls are TRBV6-1 and TRBJ2-2, with D hard to call. V was trimmed by 2 bases and J by 6 bases, leaving 16 bases between them. The CDR3 has 16 amino acids. Germline V lookup: CDR1 MNHNS, CDR2 SASEGT. CDR3 in amino acids: CASSEWVAHKSGELFF. CDR3 DNA sequence: TGTGCCAGCAGTGAATGGGTAGCCCATAAGTCCGGGGAGCTGTTTTTT.

The V and J genes are TRBV30 and TRBJ2-1, with D maybe TRBD2 (7 bases). The CDR3 extends over 13 amino acids. V gave up 2 bases and J gave up 16 bases, with 21 bases separating them. Germline V lookup: CDR1 GTSNPN, CDR2 SVGIG (reference sequence). CDR3 loop: CAWSLAGAIKSFF. The CDR3 DNA is TGTGCCTGGAGTCTGGCGGGGGCCATTAAAAGCTTCTTC.

This clone showed up just once. The CDR3 loop reads CASSLAGASTNEKLFF. CDR3 nucleotides: TGTGCCAGCAGCTTAGCGGGGGCCTCAACTAATGAAAAACTGTTTTTT. The V call is TRBV7-9, the J call TRBJ1-4; D perhaps matches TRBD1 (6 bases). Germline V gives CDR1 SEHNR, CDR2 FQNEAQ (reference sequence). The CDR3 is made up of 16 amino acids. V lost 0 bases, J lost 0 bases, and 8 bases lay in between.

This clone came up a few times. The genes are TRBV11-2 and TRBJ1-5; 9 nucleotides align to TRBD1. Germline CDR1 and CDR2: SGHAT and FQNNGV. CDR3 length: 15 amino acids. V lost 3 bases to trimming and J lost 1 base; unmatched junction nucleotides: 1. Written as DNA, the CDR3 is TGTGCCAGCAGCTTCGGGACAGGGAGCAATCAGCCCCAGCATTTT. It yields the protein CASSFGTGSNQPQHF.